One sample yielded the 4 T cell receptor beta chains listed below, sequenced in a study of graft-versus-host responses after intestinal transplantation. The repertoire was sequenced with immunoSEQ multiplex PCR; TCRdb's copy has only in-frame clones and lacks some. The sample has about 35,000 clones, 85% to 95% seen once. Their recognized antigens are unknown. Source: unstimulated CD8+ T cells sorted from spleen or lymph node cells, taken before transplant. The receptor set was obtained from a human donor who was the organ donor for an intestinal transplant.

The chain employs TRBV11-2 and TRBJ2-7, with D unclear. Germline CDR1 and CDR2: SGHAT and FQNNGV. The V end was cut by 0 bases, the J end by 3 bases, with 9 bases between. The CDR3 spans 14 residues. This CDR3 is CASSLDEGYYEQYF. The DNA for the CDR3 is TGTGCCAGCAGCTTAGACGAAGGTTACTACGAGCAGTACTTC.

V is TRBV7-9 and J is TRBJ2-3; 14 positions match TRBD2. Germline CDR1 SEHNR, CDR2 FQNEAQ (reference sequence). CDR3 length: 18 residues. Trimming cost V 7 bases and J 9 bases; bases outside gene matches: 18. This chain's CDR3 is CASTLRAAGTSGSRTQYF. In DNA form, the CDR3 reads TGTGCCAGCACCCTGCGGGCAGCTGGGACTAGCGGGAGTCGGACGCAGTATTTT.

J is TRBJ1-1 and V is TRBV9; D unclear. V was pared by 4 bases and J by 6 bases, with 13 bases between. In germline, CDR1 is SGDLS, CDR2 YYNGEE. The CDR3 is made up of 13 amino acids. CDR3 region: CASSPPSNAEAFF. The DNA for the CDR3 is TGTGCCAGCAGCCCCCCCAGCAACGCTGAAGCTTTCTTT.

The V and J genes are TRBV6-1 and TRBJ2-1; D gene unclear. The germline V gene has CDR1 MNHNS and CDR2 SASEGT. The CDR3 has 11 amino acids. Trimming removed 6 bases from V and 4 bases from J, with 4 bases in between. The CDR3 DNA reads TGTGCCAGCAGCGCGTACAATGAGCAGTTCTTC. Encoded protein: CASSAYNEQFF.